These T cell receptor beta chains were read from a single sample in a study of shared clonotypes between healthy human individuals. Using immunoSEQ multiplex PCR, the repertoire was profiled, and TCRdb retains in-frame clones only, with some absent. This table holds hundreds of thousands of clones, about 74% found once. Sequencing was done on a sample of memory CD4+ T cells sorted from blood. These receptors were collected from a woman under 40 in good health. Both conserved end residues are part of each CDR3. The order of the fields is clone size, D gene, V gene, J gene, CDR3 protein, CDR3 DNA. The D gene is left open where the match is weak. Part of the rows lack a size; the others show once, few, many or a class for expanded clones.

size: .; D: TRBD1; V: TRBV5-1; J: TRBJ1-2; CDR3: CASSSRTQGEHYGYTF; DNA: TGCGCCAGCAGCTCACGTACGCAGGGGGAACACTATGGCTACACCTTC
size: many; D: .; V: TRBV2; J: TRBJ2-2; CDR3: CASSGWRASTGELFF; DNA: TGTGCCAGCAGTGGTTGGAGGGCCTCGACCGGGGAGCTGTTTTTT
size: .; D: .; V: TRBV29-1; J: TRBJ1-1; CDR3: CSVEDPGLVNTEAFF; DNA: TGCAGCGTTGAAGATCCCGGACTGGTGAACACTGAAGCTTTCTTT
size: .; D: TRBD2; V: TRBV5-1; J: TRBJ2-1; CDR3: CASSLGPLAGGDNEQFF; DNA: TGCGCCAGCAGCTTGGGTCCCCTAGCGGGAGGGGACAATGAGCAGTTCTTC
size: few; D: .; V: TRBV6-1; J: TRBJ1-4; CDR3: CASSVISGGTNEKLFF; DNA: TGTGCCAGCAGTGTGATCTCAGGAGGAACTAATGAAAAACTGTTTTTT
size: .; D: .; V: TRBV7-3; J: TRBJ1-1; CDR3: CASSQDGYTEAFF; DNA: TGTGCCAGCAGCCAAGACGGATACACTGAAGCTTTCTTT
size: once; D: .; V: TRBV6-5; J: TRBJ1-5; CDR3: CASRGGDQPQHF; DNA: TGTGCCAGCAGGGGGGGTGATCAGCCCCAGCATTTT
size: .; D: TRBD2; V: TRBV2; J: TRBJ2-1; CDR3: CASSRTSGRAGNEQFF; DNA: TGTGCCAGCAGTCGGACTAGCGGGAGGGCTGGGAATGAGCAGTTCTTC
size: .; D: .; V: TRBV5-8; J: TRBJ2-1; CDR3: CASSFPYAPAGKGYNEQFF; DNA: TGTGCCAGCAGCTTTCCTTATGCTCCTGCTGGAAAGGGCTACAATGAGCAGTTCTTC
size: .; D: .; V: TRBV28; J: TRBJ2-7; CDR3: CASRGLAEQYF; DNA: TGTGCCAGCAGGGGGTTGGCCGAGCAGTACTTC
size: .; D: .; V: TRBV4-1; J: TRBJ2-7; CDR3: CASSQGEMGFFNEQYF; DNA: TGCGCCAGCAGCCAAGGGGAAATGGGGTTTTTTAACGAGCAGTACTTC
size: few; D: .; V: TRBV7-2; J: TRBJ1-2; CDR3: CASSPYGGEYGYTF; DNA: TGTGCCAGCAGCCCCTATGGGGGGGAGTATGGCTACACCTTC
size: .; D: .; V: TRBV2; J: TRBJ2-3; CDR3: CATRNQGPSTDTQYF; DNA: TGTGCCACTCGGAATCAGGGTCCTAGCACAGATACGCAGTATTTT
size: .; D: .; V: TRBV6-6; J: TRBJ2-1; CDR3: CASRREYEQFF; DNA: TGTGCCAGCAGGCGTGAGTATGAGCAGTTCTTC
size: once; D: .; V: TRBV19; J: TRBJ2-7; CDR3: CASSPGEVPSYYEQYF; DNA: TGTGCCAGTAGTCCTGGGGAGGTCCCCAGCTACTACGAGCAGTACTTC
size: .; D: TRBD1; V: TRBV28; J: TRBJ2-4; CDR3: CASGTGGVGKNIQYF; DNA: TGTGCCAGCGGGACAGGGGGAGTGGGCAAAAACATTCAGTACTTC
size: .; D: .; V: TRBV6-5; J: TRBJ2-7; CDR3: CASSSDWESNEQYF; DNA: TGTGCCAGCAGTTCCGACTGGGAGAGCAACGAGCAGTACTTC
size: .; D: .; V: TRBV28; J: TRBJ2-7; CDR3: CASSERGHEQYF; DNA: TGTGCCAGCAGTGAAAGGGGCCACGAGCAGTACTTC
size: once; D: TRBD2; V: TRBV29-1; J: TRBJ2-3; CDR3: CSVETSDGTDTQYF; DNA: TGCAGCGTAGAGACTAGCGACGGCACAGATACGCAGTATTTT
size: .; D: .; V: TRBV5-8; J: TRBJ1-5; CDR3: CASSFGGNQPQHF; DNA: TGTGCCAGCAGCTTTGGTGGCAATCAGCCCCAGCATTTT
size: .; D: TRBD2; V: TRBV28; J: TRBJ2-3; CDR3: CASRLAGGPRTDTQYF; DNA: TGTGCCAGCAGACTAGCGGGAGGGCCAAGGACAGATACGCAGTATTTT
size: few; D: .; V: TRBV7-3; J: TRBJ2-2; CDR3: CASSLSPGRVDTGELFF; DNA: TGTGCCAGCAGCTTAAGTCCAGGGCGTGTGGACACCGGGGAGCTGTTTTTT